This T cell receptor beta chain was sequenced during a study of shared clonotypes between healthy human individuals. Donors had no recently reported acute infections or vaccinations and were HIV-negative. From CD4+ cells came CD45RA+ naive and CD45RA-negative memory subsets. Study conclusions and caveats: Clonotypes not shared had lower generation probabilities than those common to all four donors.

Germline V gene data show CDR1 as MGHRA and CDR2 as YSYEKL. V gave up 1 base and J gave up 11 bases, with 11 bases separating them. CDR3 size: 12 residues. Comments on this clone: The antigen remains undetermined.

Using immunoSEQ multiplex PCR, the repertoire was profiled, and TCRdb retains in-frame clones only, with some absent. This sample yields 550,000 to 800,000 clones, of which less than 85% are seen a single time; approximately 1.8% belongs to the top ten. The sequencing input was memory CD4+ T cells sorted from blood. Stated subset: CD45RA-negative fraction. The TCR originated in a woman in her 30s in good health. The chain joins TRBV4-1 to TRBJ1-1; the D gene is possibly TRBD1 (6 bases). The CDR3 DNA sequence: TGCGCCAGCAGCCAAGCTCAGGGGAGCGCTTTCTTT. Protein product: CASSQAQGSAFF.